Listed here are 31 T cell receptor beta chains from one sample, sequenced in a study of blood T cell repertoires in COVID-19. Libraries were prepared by immunoSEQ multiplex PCR; TCRdb keeps only in-frame clonotypes and omits some of them. The data contain 100,000 or so clones, roughly 85% of them singletons. Source material: peripheral blood. The receptors come from a woman at least 80 years old with acute or convalescent COVID-19.

The V and J genes are TRBV7-2 and TRBJ1-2; D gene unclear. V was shortened by 5 bases and J by 4 bases, with 11 bases between the two germline ends. The CDR3 is made up of 13 amino acids. The germline V gene has CDR1 SGHTA and CDR2 FQGNSA. The CDR3 DNA reads as TGTGCCAGCAGCGAGGACTTCAGCTATGGCTACACCTTC. Its protein product is CASSEDFSYGYTF. Full variable domain (rest looked up from reference TRBV7-2 and TRBJ1-2): GAGVSQSPSNKVTEKGKDVELRCDPISGHTALYWYRQSLGQGLEFLIYFQGNSAPDKSGLPSDRFSAERTGGSVSTLTIQRTQQEDSAVYLCASSEDFSYGYTFGSGTRLTVV.

The CDR3 DNA sequence: TGTGCCAGCAGCCGCGGGGGGGGCGGGAGCTCCTACGAGCAGTACGTC. As protein: CASSRGGGGSSYEQYV. The V gene is TRBV7-6, the J gene TRBJ2-7, with 9 bases that match TRBD2. The CDR3 contains 16 residues. Trimming removed 5 bases from V and 0 bases from J; junction bases left unmatched: 8. CDR1 is SGHVS and CDR2 is FNYEAQ in the germline V gene.

The chain uses TRBV28 and TRBJ1-2, with a weak D call TRBD1 (6 bases). V lost 9 bases and J lost 7, with 18 bases in between. Germline CDR1 MDHEN, CDR2 SYDVKM. This CDR3 is 13 amino acids long. The CDR3 protein is CASLAGVRSGYTF. The CDR3 nucleotides are TGTGCCAGTCTAGCAGGGGTAAGGAGTGGCTACACCTTC.

The chain couples TRBV5-5 to TRBJ1-5; 10 nucleotides agree with TRBD1. Trimming removed 7 bases from V and 4 bases from J; junction bases left unmatched: 8. The length of the CDR3 is 15 residues. Germline V gene data show CDR1 as SGHKS and CDR2 as YYEKEE (reference sequence). The CDR3: CASSPGTGENQPQHF. The CDR3 region has the DNA TGTGCCAGCTCTCCCGGGACAGGGGAGAATCAGCCCCAGCATTTT.

V and J are TRBV6-2 or TRBV6-3 and TRBJ2-1; D remains unclear. The CDR3 has 12 amino acids. From germline, CDR1 is MNHEY and CDR2 SVGEGT. Trimming cost V 0 bases and J 14 bases, with 11 bases left between them. The chain's CDR3 is CASSYSSAAEFF. The CDR3 bases are TGTGCCAGCAGTTACTCCTCGGCGGCAGAGTTCTTC.

J is TRBJ2-2 and V is TRBV7-2; possible D gene TRBD1, 5 bases. Trimming removed 5 bases at V and 7 bases at J, with 11 bases between. CDR1 is SGHTA, CDR2 FQGNSA, per germline. The CDR3 loop spans 13 amino acids. CDR3 region: CASSLQGRGELFF. As DNA, the CDR3 is TGTGCCAGCAGCCTGCAGGGCCGCGGGGAGCTGTTTTTT.

The chain joins TRBV5-4 to TRBJ2-5, with 9 bases that match TRBD2. CDR1 is SGHNT and CDR2 is YYREEE in the germline V gene (reference sequence). V shed 4 bases and J 3 bases; nucleotides not matched to a gene: 7. The CDR3 has 15 residues. CDR3: CASSKYIAGEETQYF. CDR3 bases: TGTGCCAGCAGCAAATATATAGCGGGGGAAGAGACCCAGTACTTC.

The chain carries TRBV23-1 and TRBJ2-7; 8 nucleotides line up with TRBD1. TRBV23-1 is annotated as an ORF whose role is uncertain. With V trimmed by 7 bases and J by 2 bases, 10 bases remained unmatched. This CDR3 is built from 15 residues. CDR3 nucleotide sequence: TGCGCCAGCACCACCCCCACGGACAGGGCCTACGAGCAGTACGTC. Protein: CASTTPTDRAYEQYV.

The CDR3 DNA reads as TGTGCCAGCAGCTCCGGACTAGCGGGCACAGATACGCAGTATTTT. The encoded protein is CASSSGLAGTDTQYF. The chain uses TRBV5-8 and TRBJ2-3; 10 bases match TRBD2. J was trimmed by 1 base and V by 3 bases; bases with no gene match: 2. CDR3 size: 15 residues. Germline V gene lookup returns CDR1 SGHTS and CDR2 YDEGEE. The whole variable domain, filled in from reference TRBV5-8 and TRBJ2-3, reads EAGVTQSPTHLIKTRGQQATLRCSPISGHTSVYWYQQALGLGLQFLLWYDEGEERNRGNFPPRFSGRQFPNYSSELNVNALELEDSALYLCASSSGLAGTDTQYFGPGTRLTVL.

The chain employs TRBV24-1 and TRBJ2-1; D perhaps matches TRBD1 (6 bases). V was shortened by 2 bases and J by 10 bases, with 8 bases between the two germline ends. The CDR3 sequence is 12 residues long. Germline CDR1 reads KGHDR; CDR2 reads SFDVKD. The CDR3 here is CATSDSDREQFF. The DNA of the CDR3 is TGTGCCACCAGTGATTCCGACAGGGAGCAGTTCTTC.

The rearrangement links TRBV18 to TRBJ1-1, with 8 bases aligning to TRBD1. The CDR3 length is 19 residues. J was trimmed by 1 base and V by 4 bases; bases with no gene match: 17. CDR1 and CDR2 (germline): KGHSH, LQKENI. The CDR3 reads CASSRAGTGTQKRNTEAFF. CDR3 DNA sequence: TGTGCCAGCTCACGAGCAGGGACAGGAACTCAGAAGCGGAACACTGAAGCTTTCTTT. Full variable domain (outside the CDR3, taken from reference TRBV18 and TRBJ1-1): NAGVMQNPRHLVRRRGQEARLRCSPMKGHSHVYWYRQLPEEGLKFMVYLQKENIIDESGMPKERFSAEFPKEGPSILRIQQVVRGDSAAYFCASSRAGTGTQKRNTEAFFGQGTRLTVV.

This clone has just a few counts. The J gene is TRBJ2-3, the V gene TRBV5-4; 7 bases align to TRBD2. J lost 4 bases, V lost 1 base, and 6 bases had no gene match. The germline V gene encodes CDR1 SGHNT and CDR2 YYREEE (reference sequence). The CDR3 length is 15 residues. This chain's CDR3 is CASSLQREFADTQYF. CDR3 bases: TGTGCCAGCAGCTTGCAGCGGGAATTTGCAGATACGCAGTATTTT.

This clone has more than one count but fewer than ten. This rearrangement joins TRBV2 to TRBJ1-1, with TRBD1 identical over 7 bases. The CDR3 length is 12 residues. V lost 7 bases, J lost 11 bases, and 10 bases stayed unmatched. The germline V gene encodes CDR1 SNHLY and CDR2 FYNNEI. In DNA form, the CDR3 reads TGTGCCAGCAACGGACAGGCCAATAGCGCTTTCTTT. The encoded protein is CASNGQANSAFF.

The chain recombines TRBV24-1 with TRBJ1-2, with D perhaps matching TRBD1 (5 bases). The germline CDR1 and CDR2 sequences are KGHDR and SFDVKD. Trimming removed 1 base from V and 6 bases from J, with 11 bases in between. This CDR3 contains 14 residues. CDR3 sequence reads: CATSDFEGADGYTF. DNA for the CDR3: TGTGCCACCAGTGATTTTGAAGGGGCGGATGGCTACACCTTC.

V and J are TRBV4-3 and TRBJ2-1, with 9 bases lining up with TRBD2. The CDR3 length is 16 residues. V trimming: 4 bases; J trimming: 5 bases; junction bases outside the gene matches: 9. The V gene's germline CDR1 is LGHNA and CDR2 YSLEER. The DNA for the CDR3 is TGCGCCAGCAGCCTTGGACTAGCGCTACTTCACAATGAGCAGTTCTTC. It yields the protein CASSLGLALLHNEQFF.

This rearrangement joins TRBV29-1 to TRBJ1-2, with D tentatively TRBD1 (6 bases). The germline gives CDR1 SQVTM, CDR2 ANQGSEA. Trimming left V 6 bases short and J 6 bases short, with 23 bases between. The CDR3 length is 15 residues. The CDR3 DNA reads as TGCAGCGTAAGACGAGGACAGCGGGGAATTGATGGCTACACCTTC. Its protein product is CSVRRGQRGIDGYTF.

The gene calls are TRBV28 and TRBJ2-7; 8 nucleotides line up with TRBD1. The trim removed 6 bases at V and 4 bases at J, leaving 11 bases unmatched. From germline, CDR1 is MDHEN and CDR2 SYDVKM. CDR3 length: 15 amino acids. As DNA, the CDR3 is TGTGCCAGCAGGTTGGAGTCAAACAGGGGGTACGAGCAGTACGTC. Translating it yields CASRLESNRGYEQYV.

The chain carries TRBV5-1 and TRBJ1-3; TRBD1 is a possible D gene (5 bases). CDR1 SGHRS and CDR2 YFSETQ come from the germline V gene. The V gene lost 7 bases and the J gene lost 4 bases, with 12 bases spanning the gap. The CDR3 is 13 residues long. The CDR3 region is CASRRESGNTIYF. As DNA, the CDR3 is TGCGCCAGCCGCAGGGAATCAGGAAACACCATATATTTT.

V gene TRBV2 combines with J gene TRBJ1-5, with no clear D. Trimming took off 4 bases at V and 2 bases at J, with 15 bases between the two ends. CDR1 is SNHLY and CDR2 is FYNNEI in the germline V gene. The CDR3 is 16 amino acids. The CDR3 DNA reads as TGTGCCAGCAGTGGCGAAGGGAGGTACGGCAATCAGCCCCAGCATTTT. As protein: CASSGEGRYGNQPQHF.

V and J are TRBV18 and TRBJ2-7, with 12 bases that match TRBD2. CDR1 KGHSH and CDR2 LQKENI come from the germline V gene. There are 14 residues in the CDR3. V was pared by 3 bases and J by 12 bases, with 9 bases of the junction left unmatched. DNA for the CDR3: TGTGCCAGCTCACCCCCAGGACTAGCGGGATTGCGGTACTTC. It specifies CASSPPGLAGLRYF. The full variable domain, rest sourced from reference TRBV18 and TRBJ2-7, is NAGVMQNPRHLVRRRGQEARLRCSPMKGHSHVYWYRQLPEEGLKFMVYLQKENIIDESGMPKERFSAEFPKEGPSILRIQQVVRGDSAAYFCASSPPGLAGLRYFGPGTRLTVT.

The chain recombines TRBV5-1 with TRBJ2-5; unclear D gene. There are 13 residues in the CDR3. Germline V gene lookup returns CDR1 SGHRS and CDR2 YFSETQ. Trimming shortened V by 2 bases and J by 2 bases, and 7 bases separated the two germline ends. The CDR3 coding sequence is TGCGCCAGCAGCTTCAGTACACAAGAGACCCAGTACTTC. As protein: CASSFSTQETQYF.

The genes are TRBV27 and TRBJ2-3; 7 bases align to TRBD1. Germline CDR1 and CDR2: MNHEY and SMNVEV (reference sequence). The CDR3 consists of 14 residues. Losses at the gene ends were 3 bases for V and 4 bases for J; bases not matched to a gene: 4. CDR3 sequence (DNA): TGTGCCAGCAGTTTGGTAGGGGGCCCAGATACGCAGTATTTT. Encoded protein: CASSLVGGPDTQYF.

The J gene is TRBJ1-3, the V gene TRBV9; D uncertain. Germline V gene sequence: CDR1 SGDLS, CDR2 YYNGEE. V lost 4 bases to trimming and J lost 0 bases, with 11 bases between them. The CDR3 spans 15 residues. The CDR3 sequence is CASSPRLNSGNTIYF. In DNA form, the CDR3 reads TGTGCCAGCAGCCCCCGACTGAACTCTGGAAACACCATATATTTT.

V usage is TRBV7-9 and J usage is TRBJ2-5, with 9 bases matching TRBD2. With 0 bases clipped from V and 7 bases from J, the junction kept 6 bases outside the gene matches. The CDR3 covers 15 residues. CDR1 is SEHNR, CDR2 FQNEAQ, per germline (reference sequence). Here the CDR3 DNA reads TGTGCCAGCAGCTTAGCGGACCTAGCGGGAAGGACCCAGTACTTC. Translating gives CASSLADLAGRTQYF.

The chain links TRBV6-6 to TRBJ2-5, with 9 bases that match TRBD1. Germline V CDR1 and CDR2: MNHNY, SVGAGI (reference sequence). The CDR3 sequence is 15 residues long. The V and J ends lost 2 bases and 3 bases, in that order; junction bases with no gene match: 4. CDR3 DNA sequence: TGTGCCAGCAGTTACACCGGGACAGGGAAAGAGACCCAGTACTTC. Protein product: CASSYTGTGKETQYF.

This chain links TRBV19 with TRBJ1-3; unclear D gene. The germline V gene has CDR1 LNHDA and CDR2 SQIVND (reference sequence). V gave up 3 bases and J gave up 2 bases, with 11 bases separating them. The CDR3 extends over 15 amino acids. CDR3 protein: CASSMSRQPGNTIYF. For the CDR3, the DNA is TGTGCCAGTAGTATGTCGCGGCAGCCTGGAAACACCATATATTTT.

The chain recombines TRBV6-5 with TRBJ2-1, with 7 positions matching TRBD1. The CDR3 loop spans 15 amino acids. V gave up 6 bases and J gave up 4 bases; unmatched junction bases: 9. Germline-derived CDR1 and CDR2 are MNHEY and SVGAGI. The DNA of the CDR3 is TGTGCCAGCAGGGGGTTTAGGGACAGTTACAATGAGCAGTTCTTC. Its translation: CASRGFRDSYNEQFF.

Turning to this clone: Being one base from a much bigger clone, this may be a read error. This same CDR3 is encoded by further DNA sequences in the sample. The chain couples TRBV5-1 to TRBJ2-7; maybe TRBD1 (6 bases). Trimming left V 4 bases short and J 3 bases short, with 8 bases between. Germline-derived CDR1 and CDR2 are SGHRS and YFSETQ. This CDR3 is built from 12 residues. This CDR3 reads CASSPDSYEQYF. CDR3 coding DNA: TGCGCCAGCAGCCCGGACAGCTACGAGCAGTACTTC.

This sequence joins TRBV10-2 and TRBJ1-5; D not certain. V shed 3 bases and J shed 6 bases, with 6 bases lying between them. There are 12 residues in the CDR3. The germline gives CDR1 WSHSY, CDR2 SAAADI. The CDR3 spells CASSERGQPQHF. The CDR3 DNA reads as TGCGCCAGCAGTGAACGGGGTCAGCCCCAGCATTTT.

This chain connects TRBV3-1 (or the pseudogene TRBV3-2) to TRBJ2-1; the match to TRBD1 covers 9 bases. The germline V gene has CDR1 LGHDT and CDR2 YNNKEL (reference sequence). With V trimmed by 5 bases and J by 8 bases, 7 bases remained unmatched. The CDR3 has 14 amino acids. The CDR3 loop is CASSFGTGSYEQFF. CDR3 DNA sequence: TGTGCCAGCAGCTTCGGGACAGGGTCATATGAGCAGTTCTTC.

This clone was seen a handful of times. The CDR3, as DNA: TGTGCCATCAGTGAGACAGGGAGCGGGGAGCTGTTTTTT. Translation gives CAISETGSGELFF. This chain links TRBV10-3 with TRBJ2-2, with D maybe TRBD1 (6 bases). The germline gives CDR1 ENHRY, CDR2 SYGVKD. The CDR3 extends over 13 amino acids. Trimming took off 2 bases at V and 7 bases at J, with 8 bases between the two ends.